Sequencing of this T cell receptor beta chain was carried out in a study of blood T cells in healthy people across ages. Points on this clonotype: Its antigen is as yet unknown.

V was cut by 5 bases and J by 5 bases, with 13 bases left in between. Per germline, CDR1 DFQATT and CDR2 SNEGSKA (reference sequence). The CDR3 extends over 13 amino acids. Samples each yielded at least 6 micrograms of total RNA. A second about 7 to 11 cycle PCR used barcoded and J-beta primers. TCRdb redid the calling of the 5' RACE reads with MiXCR, one entry per CDR3 protein. The sample carries about 1.6 million distinct CDR3 sequences, almost 35% recorded once. Study-wide points: More naive CD4+ cells and higher diversity were found in long-lived than in aged donors. Significant beta diversity loss was already apparent by age about 39, declining roughly linearly.

The sequence came from a woman aged 25-40 years in good health. The chain combines TRBV20-1 with TRBJ2-1, with a possible D match to TRBD2 (6 bases). Input material: blood. The CDR3 nucleotides are TGCAGTGCTGGGGGTCGGGGGAACAATGAGCAGTTCTTC. Translation: CSAGGRGNNEQFF.